A single TCR beta chain is shown here with its context. Its specificity is unknown. This entry is derived from a study of vaccination and CD4 T cells after COVID-19. Treatment described: roughly ten-day PBMC culture with coronavirus spike peptide pools or control peptides (ViraFEST assay). Healthy people who got the vaccine had never had SARS-CoV-2 infection, since nucleocapsid antibodies came back negative before and after vaccination. CD4+ T cells that had been cultured provided DNA sequenced with the Oncomine TCR Beta short-read assay. Each CDR3 protein is one row after TCRdb ran MiXCR on the PCR reads. Among 13,000 to 15,000 distinct CDR3 sequences listed, about a fifth were seen once. Germline V lookup: CDR1 SGHNT, CDR2 YYREEE (reference sequence). The CDR3 length is 15 residues. After removal of 0 bases from V and 6 bases from J, the junction contained 6 bases not matched to a gene.

The TCR originated in a human donor who received a COVID-19 vaccine. The sequences come from CD4+ T cells from blood, cultured in vitro, collected before SARS-CoV-2 vaccination. This chain uses TRBV5-4 with TRBJ1-5; 7 nucleotides line up with TRBD1. The CDR3 spells CASSLGGGVGQPQHF. DNA of the CDR3: TGTGCCAGCAGCTTGGGAGGGGGCGTAGGTCAGCCCCAGCATTTT.